One sample yielded the 30 T cell receptor beta chains listed below, sequenced in a study of shared clonotypes between healthy human individuals. Sequencing used immunoSEQ multiplex PCR; TCRdb keeps in-frame clones, though not all of them. Among a few hundred thousand clones listed, approximately 97% were seen once. Sequencing input: naive CD4+ T cells sorted from blood. Specified subset: CD45RA+ positively selected. The receptors here all came from a woman under 40 in good health.

This rearrangement joins TRBV5-1 to TRBJ1-1; D might be TRBD1 (5 bases). The germline gives CDR1 SGHRS, CDR2 YFSETQ. The V end was cut by 1 base, the J end by 6 bases, with 19 bases between. The CDR3 length is 16 residues. In DNA form, the CDR3 reads TGCGCCAGCAGCTTGATCGGGGGAGGAGGGAGGTCTGAAGCTTTCTTT. Translation gives CASSLIGGGGRSEAFF.

The V and J genes are TRBV7-2 and TRBJ2-3, with D uncertain. V shed 2 bases and J shed 3 bases, with 12 bases lying between them. Per the germline V gene, CDR1 is SGHTA and CDR2 is FQGNSA. The CDR3 loop spans 15 amino acids. Written as DNA, the CDR3 is TGTGCCAGCAGCTTACAGGTTGTGGGGACAGATACGCAGTATTTT. It specifies CASSLQVVGTDTQYF.

The CDR3 region has the DNA TGTGCCAGCAGTTCACCGGGACAGGGAAACGAGCAGTACTTC. Translating it yields CASSSPGQGNEQYF. The chain links TRBV27 to TRBJ2-7, with 9 bases lining up with TRBD1. The junction had 6 bases not matched to a gene; V was cut back by 4 bases and J by 5 bases. CDR1 is MNHEY, CDR2 SMNVEV, per germline (reference sequence). The CDR3 is 14 residues long.

The chain carries TRBV2 and TRBJ2-7; no definite D call. Germline CDR1 reads SNHLY; CDR2 reads FYNNEI. V shed 2 bases and J shed 6 bases, with 14 bases lying between them. CDR3 length: 14 amino acids. CDR3 amino acids: CASSERQMHAEQYF. As DNA, the CDR3 is TGTGCCAGCAGTGAAAGGCAGATGCACGCCGAGCAGTACTTC.

The gene calls are TRBV27 and TRBJ2-7; D perhaps matches TRBD1 (5 bases). The CDR3 sequence is 14 residues long. The germline V gene has CDR1 MNHEY and CDR2 SMNVEV (reference sequence). V was shortened by 5 bases and J by 4 bases, with 15 bases between the two germline ends. CDR3 region: CASSQRVGAYEQYF. CDR3 nucleotide sequence: TGTGCCAGCAGTCAGCGAGTAGGGGCTTACGAGCAGTACTTC.

V is TRBV5-4 and J is TRBJ2-7; the D is unclear. The germline V gene has CDR1 SGHNT and CDR2 YYREEE (reference sequence). Trimming took off 5 bases at V and 0 bases at J, with 12 bases between the two ends. The CDR3 contains 14 residues. The CDR3 is CASSTYGPSYEQYF. The CDR3, as DNA: TGTGCCAGCAGTACTTATGGCCCCTCCTACGAGCAGTACTTC.

The chain recombines TRBV21-1 with TRBJ2-5; the D call in the table, TRBD2, was not verified against the DNA. TRBV21-1 is described as a pseudogene. There are 18 residues in the CDR3. CDR3 nucleotides: TGTGCCAGCAGCAATATCCCCTCCGGGACTAGCGGGAGCGAGACCCAGTACTTC. Its protein product is CASSNIPSGTSGSETQYF.

J is TRBJ1-5 and V is TRBV11-2; 7 nucleotides agree with TRBD1. The CDR3 runs to 15 residues. V shed 1 base and J 4 bases; nucleotides not matched to a gene: 4. The germline CDR1 and CDR2 sequences are SGHAT and FQNNGV. CDR3 protein: CASSLGGTVNQPQHF. The CDR3 nucleotides are TGTGCCAGCAGCTTAGGGGGGACAGTTAATCAGCCCCAGCATTTT.

As regards this clone: The identical CDR3 is also encoded by other nucleotide sequences in the sample. The chain joins TRBV30 to TRBJ1-5; a possible D gene is TRBD1 (5 bases). The CDR3 runs 13 residues. Trimming left V 0 bases short and J 4 bases short, with 7 bases between. In germline, CDR1 is GTSNPN, CDR2 SVGIG (reference sequence). The CDR3 protein is CAWSVRGNQPQHF. DNA for the CDR3: TGTGCCTGGAGTGTACGGGGGAATCAGCCCCAGCATTTT.

The chain couples TRBV6-4 to TRBJ2-1; 8 bases match TRBD2. V trimming: 2 bases; J trimming: 3 bases; junction bases outside the gene matches: 6. Germline CDR1 reads MRHNA; CDR2 reads SNTAGT. The CDR3 length is 16 residues. CDR3 nucleotides: TGTGCCAGCAGTGACATTACCGGGACTAGCTACAATGAGCAGTTCTTC. It yields the protein CASSDITGTSYNEQFF.

The chain is built from TRBV11-1 and TRBJ2-1; D not resolved. The CDR3 covers 16 residues. Germline V lookup: CDR1 SGHAT, CDR2 FQDESV (reference sequence). The V end lost 5 bases, the J end lost 0 bases, and 14 bases lay between the germline ends. CDR3 sequence reads: CASSTSSGHSYNEQFF. The CDR3 DNA sequence: TGTGCCAGCAGCACCTCGTCAGGTCACTCCTACAATGAGCAGTTCTTC.

The chain recombines TRBV7-3 with TRBJ2-2; 9 bases map to TRBD2. The CDR3 runs to 17 residues. CDR1 is SGHTA and CDR2 is FQGTGA in the germline V gene. V lost 3 bases and J lost 0; bases outside the gene matches: 5. The DNA for the CDR3 is TGTGCCAGCAGCTTTACTAGCGGGCCCTCGAACACCGGGGAGCTGTTTTTT. It yields the protein CASSFTSGPSNTGELFF. Together with reference TRBV7-3 and TRBJ2-2, the CDR3 gives the full variable domain: GAGVSQTPSNKVTEKGKYVELRCDPISGHTALYWYRQSLGQGPEFLIYFQGTGAADDSGLPNDRFFAVRPEGSVSTLKIQRTERGDSAVYLCASSFTSGPSNTGELFFGEGSRLTVL.

This clone came up once. This chain uses TRBV6-4 with TRBJ2-2; no clear D gene. The germline gives CDR1 MRHNA, CDR2 SNTAGT. The ends were cut back, 3 bases at V and 5 bases at J, with 7 bases in the middle. This CDR3 spans 13 amino acids. The CDR3 nucleotides are TGTGCCAGCAGTGAATCTAGAACCGGGGAGCTGTTTTTT. As protein: CASSESRTGELFF.

The chain has TRBV10-3 and TRBJ2-1; D not certain. The CDR3 sequence is 18 residues long. V lost 3 bases and J 4 bases, leaving 22 bases between the germline ends. Germline values: CDR1 ENHRY, CDR2 SYGVKD. CDR3 DNA: TGTGCCATCAGTGACCTACTCGGAGCGCAAGACGGGTACAATGAGCAGTTCTTC. Protein: CAISDLLGAQDGYNEQFF.

V is TRBV6-5 and J is TRBJ2-2; D is unresolved. V lost 0 bases, J lost 9 bases, and 14 bases lay in between. This CDR3 region has 15 residues. Per the germline V gene, CDR1 is MNHEY and CDR2 is SVGAGI. The CDR3 region is CASSYSNASPWELFF. The CDR3 DNA sequence: TGTGCCAGCAGTTACTCGAACGCTTCACCCTGGGAGCTGTTTTTT.

The chain employs TRBV19 and TRBJ1-2; no reliable D call. CDR3 size: 13 residues. V dropped 3 bases and J dropped 3 bases, with 8 bases sitting between them. The germline gives CDR1 LNHDA, CDR2 SQIVND (reference sequence). In DNA, the CDR3 is TGTGCCAGTAGTATCAAACGGCACTATGGCTACACCTTC. Translation: CASSIKRHYGYTF.

V and J are TRBV2 and TRBJ2-7; D unclear. CDR3 length: 13 residues. Per the germline V gene, CDR1 is SNHLY and CDR2 is FYNNEI. CDR3 sequence reads: CATLPETAYEQYF. Written as DNA, the CDR3 is TGTGCTACCCTTCCAGAAACCGCCTACGAGCAGTACTTC.

The chain has TRBV9 and TRBJ1-3, with 8 bases fitting TRBD1. CDR3 length equals 14 residues. Losses at the gene ends were 4 bases for V and 4 bases for J; bases not matched to a gene: 4. Per germline, CDR1 SGDLS and CDR2 YYNGEE. The CDR3 region has the DNA TGTGCCAGCAGCACCCGGACAGGGGGAAACACCATATATTTT. It codes for CASSTRTGGNTIYF.

This chain joins TRBV18 and TRBJ1-2; no clear D. Trimming removed 3 bases from V and 4 bases from J, with 9 bases in between. Germline V CDR1 and CDR2: KGHSH, LQKENI. The CDR3 has 13 amino acids. CDR3 nucleotides: TGTGCCAGCTCACCCGGGTCCCGCTATGGCTACACCTTC. Its translation is CASSPGSRYGYTF.

J is TRBJ2-3 and V is TRBV5-1; 7 bases map to TRBD2. The CDR3 runs to 17 residues. Germline lookup yields CDR1 SGHRS and CDR2 YFSETQ. The V gene end was trimmed by 0 bases and the J gene end by 2 bases; junction bases not matched to a gene: 9. Here the CDR3 DNA reads TGCGCCAGCAGCTTGGCTCGGGGCGGGGGTACCACAGATACGCAGTATTTT. Its translation: CASSLARGGGTTDTQYF.

The rearrangement joins TRBV19 to TRBJ2-1; TRBD2 matches at 7 bases. The CDR3 spans 15 residues. Germline values: CDR1 LNHDA, CDR2 SQIVND (reference sequence). With 7 bases clipped from V and 1 base from J, the junction kept 7 bases outside the gene matches. This CDR3 reads CASIGAGDSYNEQFF. Written as DNA, the CDR3 is TGTGCCAGTATTGGTGCGGGAGATTCCTACAATGAGCAGTTCTTC.

The genes are TRBV6-6 and TRBJ2-5; 14 bases are a match to TRBD2. The CDR3 is made up of 15 amino acids. V was clipped by 4 bases and J by 8 bases; unmatched bases: 6. Germline lookup yields CDR1 MNHNY and CDR2 SVGAGI (reference sequence). The CDR3, as DNA: TGTGCCAGCAGTTGGGGACTAGCGGGAGCCGTAACCCAGTACTTC. This codes for CASSWGLAGAVTQYF.

The chain joins TRBV9 to TRBJ2-3; 12 bases map to TRBD2. The trim removed 3 bases at V and 2 bases at J, leaving 1 base unmatched. CDR1 is SGDLS, CDR2 YYNGEE, per germline. This CDR3 region has 15 residues. DNA for the CDR3: TGTGCCAGCAGCGGGACTAGCGGGACCACAGATACGCAGTATTTT. Amino acid sequence: CASSGTSGTTDTQYF.

The chain combines TRBV28 with TRBJ1-6; TRBD1 might be the D (5 bases). Trimming shortened V by 5 bases and J by 7 bases, and 21 bases separated the two germline ends. CDR1 and CDR2 from the germline V gene are MDHEN and SYDVKM. This CDR3 comprises 17 residues. CDR3 in amino acids: CASSPQFWTSGNSPLHF. The CDR3 DNA sequence: TGTGCCAGCAGTCCGCAATTTTGGACTTCAGGGAATTCACCCCTCCACTTT.

V usage is TRBV28 and J usage is TRBJ1-5; TRBD1 might be the D (6 bases). The CDR3 spans 17 residues. Germline lookup yields CDR1 MDHEN and CDR2 SYDVKM. The ends were cut back, 0 bases at V and 1 base at J, with 13 bases in the middle. In nucleotides, the CDR3 is TGTGCCAGCAGTTTATGGGAGACAGGCTTCAGCAATCAGCCCCAGCATTTT. Protein: CASSLWETGFSNQPQHF.

This rearrangement joins TRBV7-2 to TRBJ2-1; D call uncertain. CDR1 SGHTA and CDR2 FQGNSA come from the germline V gene. CDR3 length: 13 amino acids. Trimming removed 3 bases from V and 9 bases from J, with 12 bases in between. Here the CDR3 reads CASSLSPPGEQFF. The CDR3 DNA reads as TGTGCCAGCAGCTTGTCACCCCCGGGTGAGCAGTTCTTC.

The chain carries TRBV5-1 and TRBJ2-2, with 9 positions matching TRBD1. The CDR3 consists of 16 residues. Germline-derived CDR1 and CDR2 are SGHRS and YFSETQ. V trimming: 4 bases; J trimming: 6 bases; junction bases outside the gene matches: 10. CDR3 sequence: CASSPTGGGRAGELFF. CDR3 sequence (DNA): TGCGCCAGCAGCCCGACAGGGGGTGGTAGAGCCGGGGAGCTGTTTTTT. The full variable domain, in which reference TRBV5-1 and TRBJ2-2 provide the parts outside the CDR3, is KAGVTQTPRYLIKTRGQQVTLSCSPISGHRSVSWYQQTPGQGLQFLFEYFSETQRNKGNFPGRFSGRQFSNSRSEMNVSTLELGDSALYLCASSPTGGGRAGELFFGEGSRLTVL.

The genes are TRBV11-2 and TRBJ1-6; D gene ambiguous. V lost 7 bases and J lost 5, with 12 bases in between. Germline CDR1 SGHAT, CDR2 FQNNGV. This CDR3 spans 14 amino acids. The CDR3 here is CASTLTGDNSPLHF. The CDR3 nucleotides read TGTGCCAGCACCCTGACGGGAGATAATTCACCCCTCCACTTT.

This rearrangement joins TRBV11-2 to TRBJ2-7; TRBD1 or TRBD2 may be the D gene (5 bases each). Trimming cost V 3 bases and J 7 bases, with 16 bases left between them. The CDR3 spans 14 residues. Germline CDR1 reads SGHAT; CDR2 reads FQNNGV. The CDR3 loop reads CASSLGRHQGEQYF. CDR3 nucleotides: TGTGCCAGCAGCTTGGGACGCCACCAAGGGGAGCAGTACTTC.

The V call is TRBV5-5, the J call TRBJ2-7; D may be TRBD2 (5 bases). This CDR3 comprises 14 residues. Germline-derived CDR1 and CDR2 are SGHKS and YYEKEE (reference sequence). V lost 0 bases to trimming and J lost 1 base, with 8 bases between them. The chain's CDR3 is CASSLAGISYEQYF. In nucleotides, the CDR3 is TGTGCCAGCAGCTTGGCCGGGATATCCTACGAGCAGTACTTC.